This TCR beta chain was identified during a study of blood T cell repertoires in COVID-19. Study-level background: For recovered donors of Cohort 3, there were two negative PCRs, clearance, or symptom resolution.

In terms of age and location, participants ranged from roughly 18 to 100 years and lived in about 25 US areas. In the authors' methods: Nucleated cell counts were estimated from reference gene primer amplification. Sequencing was performed with immunoSEQ multiplex PCR; in TCRdb, only in-frame clones are kept and a portion is missing. For V, J and clone size, that table is used; D and trimming come from the DNA. The sample lists approximately 170,000 clones; approximately 79% were seen once. CDR3 length: 16 residues. The V and J ends lost 7 bases and 2 bases, in that order; junction bases with no gene match: 8. CDR1 is MDHEN and CDR2 is SYDVKM in the germline V gene.

The sequence derives from a woman between 65 and 79 years old in a cohort exposed to, infected with or recovered from COVID-19 (not recorded which). The V gene is TRBV28, the J gene TRBJ2-6; 7 bases align to TRBD2. Sample: PBMCs or T cells enriched from blood (not recorded which). CDR3 protein: CASTPGGTPGANVLTF. In DNA, the CDR3 is TGTGCCAGCACTCCCGGGGGGACTCCTGGGGCCAACGTCCTGACTTTC.